The 14 T cell receptor beta chains presented below share a single source sample, sequenced in a study of shared T cell receptors in the human thymus. Using immunoSEQ multiplex PCR, the repertoire was profiled, and TCRdb retains in-frame clones only, with some absent. The data hold 720,000 or so clones, with 80% to 90% observed a single time. The same data also went into a second study, on human thymus T cells.

The specimen was thymocytes. Every receptor here comes from a girl under three years old with a congenital heart defect.

The chain carries TRBV6-1 and TRBJ2-2; no clear D gene. This CDR3 has 16 amino acids. The V gene's germline CDR1 is MNHNS and CDR2 SASEGT. Deletions cut 1 base from V and 0 bases from J, with 9 bases between. The CDR3 DNA sequence: TGTGCCAGCAGTGAAGGACAACATACGAACACCGGGGAGCTGTTTTTT. Protein: CASSEGQHTNTGELFF.

This sequence joins TRBV5-1 and TRBJ2-2; 8 bases fit TRBD2. The CDR3 is 16 amino acids. Germline V lookup: CDR1 SGHRS, CDR2 YFSETQ. V lost 1 base and J lost 5; bases outside the gene matches: 7. This CDR3 reads CASSLPGGRGTGELFF. The CDR3 DNA reads as TGCGCCAGCAGCTTGCCGGGAGGGAGAGGAACCGGGGAGCTGTTTTTT.

DNA of the CDR3: TGCGCCAGCAGGGCGGACAGCTCCGAAAGCCCCTACGAGCAGTACTTC. This codes for CASRADSSESPYEQYF. The gene calls are TRBV5-1 and TRBJ2-7; D is possibly TRBD1 (6 bases). CDR1 SGHRS and CDR2 YFSETQ come from the germline V gene. Deletions cut 5 bases from V and 2 bases from J, with 20 bases between. This CDR3 is 16 amino acids long.

This chain uses TRBV6-1 with TRBJ1-2; 7 bases fit TRBD1. J gave up 2 bases and V 11 bases, and 8 bases lay outside the gene matches. CDR1 is MNHNS, CDR2 SASEGT, per germline. The CDR3 is 13 amino acids. CDR3 nucleotide sequence: TGTGCCTCCGGACAGGACTCAAACTATGGCTACACCTTC. Residues: CASGQDSNYGYTF.

The chain carries TRBV14 and TRBJ1-2, with TRBD1 matching over 7 bases. V lost 4 bases, J lost 5 bases, and 10 bases stayed unmatched. Germline loops: CDR1 SGHDN, CDR2 FVKESK. The CDR3 totals 15 residues. The CDR3: CASSPTLRGEYGYTF. The CDR3 DNA follows: TGTGCCAGCAGCCCCACCCTCAGGGGGGAATATGGCTACACCTTC.

The gene calls are TRBV5-1 and TRBJ2-4; 8 nucleotides match TRBD1. There are 15 residues in the CDR3. Per the germline V gene, CDR1 is SGHRS and CDR2 is YFSETQ. With 3 bases clipped from V and 1 base from J, the junction kept 3 bases outside the gene matches. The CDR3 here is CASSSDRAAKNIQYF. CDR3 nucleotide sequence: TGCGCCAGCAGCTCGGACAGGGCGGCCAAAAACATTCAGTACTTC.

V and J are TRBV6-6 and TRBJ2-7; D perhaps matches TRBD2 (6 bases). CDR1 and CDR2 (germline): MNHNY, SVGAGI (reference sequence). The length of the CDR3 is 15 residues. Trimming stripped 6 bases from V and 2 bases from J, with 17 bases between. CDR3 sequence (DNA): TGTGCCAGCAGCCAACCCCGGGGGAGCGCCTACGAGCAGTACTTC. Translation: CASSQPRGSAYEQYF.

This chain connects TRBV2 to TRBJ1-2; possibly TRBD1 for D (6 bases). The CDR3 runs 15 residues. Trimming pared 7 bases from V and 0 bases from J, leaving 15 bases between. CDR1 is SNHLY and CDR2 is FYNNEI in the germline V gene. Here the CDR3 DNA reads TGTGCCAGCAAGGGGGGACGGGAGGCTAACTATGGCTACACCTTC. Protein product: CASKGGREANYGYTF.

This chain joins TRBV9 and TRBJ2-7, with a weak D call TRBD1 (6 bases). Germline CDR1 is SGDLS and CDR2 is YYNGEE. The CDR3 has 17 residues. V lost 3 bases and J lost 4, with 23 bases in between. CDR3: CASSATPTGRLTYEQYF. The CDR3 DNA is TGTGCCAGCAGCGCGACACCGACAGGAAGACTGACTTACGAGCAGTACTTC.

This clone was seen a single time. The chain joins TRBV6-1 to TRBJ1-2; 7 positions match TRBD1. Trimming took 4 bases from V and 8 from J; bases not matched to a gene: 13. The CDR3 is 15 residues long. Germline V gene data show CDR1 as MNHNS and CDR2 as SASEGT. DNA for the CDR3: TGTGCCAGCAGTGCGTTCTTTACAGGGGCGGGGGGCTACACCTTC. Its protein product is CASSAFFTGAGGYTF.

The chain uses TRBV4-1 and TRBJ1-4; 9 bases match TRBD1. Germline-derived CDR1 and CDR2 are MGHRA and YSYEKL. V gave up 3 bases and J gave up 6 bases; unmatched junction bases: 11. This CDR3 contains 17 residues. CDR3 sequence: CASSQRSTGGKYEKLFF. As DNA, the CDR3 is TGCGCCAGCAGCCAGAGATCCACAGGGGGCAAATATGAAAAACTGTTTTTT.

CDR3 amino acids: CASRQWGGNQPQHF. Here the CDR3 DNA reads TGTGCCAGCAGACAGTGGGGGGGCAATCAGCCCCAGCATTTT. J is TRBJ1-5 and V is TRBV28; weak D call: TRBD1 (5 bases). V gave up 6 bases and J gave up 2 bases, with 11 bases separating them. There are 14 residues in the CDR3. CDR1 is MDHEN and CDR2 is SYDVKM in the germline V gene.

This chain uses TRBV5-6 with TRBJ1-2; D gene unclear. CDR1 is SGHDT and CDR2 is YYEEEE in the germline V gene. The CDR3 spans 15 residues. V was trimmed by 0 bases and J by 4 bases, leaving 13 bases between them. CDR3 coding DNA: TGTGCCAGCAGCTTGGTAGGCAGCGCTATCTATGGCTACACCTTC. This gives the protein CASSLVGSAIYGYTF. The whole variable domain, filled in from reference TRBV5-6 and TRBJ1-2, reads DAGVTQSPTHLIKTRGQQVTLRCSPKSGHDTVSWYQQALGQGPQFIFQYYEEEERQRGNFPDRFSGHQFPNYSSELNVNALLLGDSALYLCASSLVGSAIYGYTFGSGTRLTVV.

The chain uses TRBV27 and TRBJ2-3, with D possibly being TRBD1 (6 bases). V lost 9 bases, J lost 2 bases, and 15 bases lay in between. The germline CDR1 and CDR2 sequences are MNHEY and SMNVEV (reference sequence). CDR3 length: 14 residues. The CDR3 bases are TGTGCCAGGACAGGATTTGTCCCCACAGATACGCAGTATTTT. This translates into CARTGFVPTDTQYF.